The present entry profiles one T cell receptor (beta chain) with its context. Its antigen is unknown. The V and J ends lost 0 bases and 7 bases, in that order; junction bases with no gene match: 2. The CDR3 covers 13 residues. The V gene's germline CDR1 is SGDLS and CDR2 YYNGEE. This sample was taken from a study of tumor-infiltrating lymphocytes in localized non-small cell lung cancer. The study's findings and limits: Each assay used a separate piece of the same tissue. Only some patients had TCR sequencing, depending on available tissue.

Clones were sequenced by immunoSEQ multiplex PCR, and TCRdb holds only the in-frame ones, with some missing. Of some 12,000 clones listed, 80% to 90% were seen once; the top ten hold approximately 7.8%. Input material: uninvolved lung tissue not adjacent to the tumor. The rearrangement joins TRBV9 to TRBJ1-1, with TRBD1 identical over 8 bases. The clonotype originates from a human donor with non-small cell lung cancer. CDR3 nucleotides: TGTGCCAGCAGCGTAGAGGGACAGGATGAAGCTTTCTTT. It specifies CASSVEGQDEAFF.